The next 21 T cell receptor beta chains were all read from a single sample in a study of Ad26.COV2.S vaccination and SARS-CoV-2 variants. Treatment of the sample: roughly 20 received Ad26.COV2.S at low or high dose, single or two shots; 5 received placebo; per-sample allocation not given. Samples were taken on day 63 after the first vaccine or placebo injection. The table came from immunoSEQ multiplex PCR; TCRdb's copy has only in-frame clones and leaves some out. This table has about 320,000 clones, roughly 86% appearing once. The sequences come from peripheral blood, collected in a trial of Ad26.COV2.S vaccine versus placebo. These receptors all come from a person aged 18-65 years who received the Ad26.COV2.S COVID-19 vaccine or a placebo.

The chain links TRBV6-5 to TRBJ1-5; D uncertain. The CDR3 totals 14 residues. V lost 6 bases, J lost 0 bases, and 9 bases lay in between. The germline V gene has CDR1 MNHEY and CDR2 SVGAGI. CDR3 in amino acids: CASRTLTSNQPQHF. The CDR3 DNA follows: TGTGCCAGCAGGACCCTAACTAGCAATCAGCCCCAGCATTTT.

The J gene is TRBJ2-1, the V gene TRBV21-1; TRBD2 was called by the table and not checked on the DNA. TRBV21-1 has pseudogene status. The CDR3 sequence is 15 residues long. The CDR3 nucleotides are TGTGCCAGCAGGCTAACTAGCGGGGGCTACAATGAGCAGTTCTTC. Translation: CASRLTSGGYNEQFF.

The chain joins TRBV6-2 or TRBV6-3 to TRBJ1-6; D might be TRBD1 (6 bases). V was trimmed by 6 bases and J by 7 bases, leaving 28 bases between them. Germline V gives CDR1 MNHEY, CDR2 SVGEGT. The CDR3 extends over 19 amino acids. CDR3 amino acids: CASSLSENYRVGPNSPLHF. Here the CDR3 DNA reads TGTGCCAGCAGCCTCTCCGAGAACTACAGGGTTGGCCCCAATTCACCCCTCCACTTT.

The chain combines TRBV19 with TRBJ1-5; D is unresolved. The CDR3 is 12 amino acids. V was shortened by 6 bases and J by 3 bases, with 6 bases between the two germline ends. Germline CDR1 reads LNHDA; CDR2 reads SQIVND (reference sequence). CDR3 sequence (DNA): TGTGCCAGTAGGGAATTCAATCAGCCCCAGCATTTT. Residues: CASREFNQPQHF.

The gene calls are TRBV30 and TRBJ1-3; D possibly corresponds to TRBD1 (6 bases). Germline V gene lookup returns CDR1 GTSNPN and CDR2 SVGIG (reference sequence). This CDR3 comprises 17 residues. Trimming took off 0 bases at V and 4 bases at J, with 19 bases between the two ends. The CDR3 DNA reads as TGTGCCTGGAGTGTACCTTCGTATGGGACACCCGGAAACACCATATATTTT. It encodes CAWSVPSYGTPGNTIYF.

The rearrangement uses TRBV6-2 or TRBV6-3 and TRBJ1-5; D may be TRBD1 (5 bases). Germline V gives CDR1 MNHEY, CDR2 SVGEGT. Trimming pared 5 bases from V and 5 bases from J, leaving 19 bases between. The CDR3 is made up of 16 amino acids. Here the CDR3 DNA reads TGTGCCAGCAGTCCCGGGACTTCGCTTTCAGATCAGCCCCAGCATTTT. Protein: CASSPGTSLSDQPQHF.

The chain carries TRBV7-9 and TRBJ2-2, with D hard to call. CDR3 size: 16 residues. V lost 1 base and J lost 4, with 13 bases in between. Germline loops: CDR1 SEHNR, CDR2 FQNEAQ (reference sequence). The CDR3 region has the DNA TGTGCCAGCAGCTTAGTTTTTGGCAGACCCACCGGGGAGCTGTTTTTT. This encodes CASSLVFGRPTGELFF.

The V gene is TRBV7-6, the J gene TRBJ2-2; D not certain. CDR1 and CDR2 (germline): SGHVS, FNYEAQ. V lost 5 bases and J 5 bases, leaving 9 bases between the germline ends. This CDR3 comprises 13 residues. The CDR3 is CASSIDRTGELFF. The CDR3, as DNA: TGTGCCAGCAGCATCGACCGAACCGGGGAGCTGTTTTTT.

V usage is TRBV5-4 and J usage is TRBJ2-5; TRBD1 matches at 9 bases. With V trimmed by 3 bases and J by 1 base, 4 bases remained unmatched. The CDR3 spans 15 residues. Germline CDR1 reads SGHNT; CDR2 reads YYREEE (reference sequence). The CDR3 nucleotides read TGTGCCAGCAGCTCGGACAGGGGAGGCCAAGAGACCCAGTACTTC. Protein: CASSSDRGGQETQYF.

V and J are TRBV5-3 and TRBJ2-1; unclear D gene. TRBV5-3 is an open reading frame whose function is uncertain. The CDR3 length is 14 residues. V was clipped by 3 bases and J by 8 bases, with 15 bases between them. The CDR3 reads CARSSNSNADEQFF. The CDR3 DNA follows: TGTGCCAGAAGCTCCAATTCGAACGCGGATGAGCAGTTCTTC.

This chain links TRBV6-6 with TRBJ1-1; D is undetermined. Trimming shortened V by 8 bases and J by 1 base, and 11 bases separated the two germline ends. The V gene's germline CDR1 is MNHNY and CDR2 SVGAGI (reference sequence). The CDR3 length is 13 residues. The CDR3 DNA follows: TGTGCCAGCGTATGGGATTCGAACACTGAAGCTTTCTTT. Amino acids: CASVWDSNTEAFF.

This chain links TRBV5-1 with TRBJ2-1; no clear D gene. Trimming pared 2 bases from V and 7 bases from J, leaving 19 bases between. The CDR3 loop spans 16 amino acids. Germline assignment: CDR1 SGHRS and CDR2 YFSETQ. The CDR3 bases are TGCGCCAGCAGCTTTAGTCCAGCTATAAACCAAAATGAGCAGTTCTTC. This translates into CASSFSPAINQNEQFF. The whole variable domain, remainder taken from reference TRBV5-1 and TRBJ2-1, is KAGVTQTPRYLIKTRGQQVTLSCSPISGHRSVSWYQQTPGQGLQFLFEYFSETQRNKGNFPGRFSGRQFSNSRSEMNVSTLELGDSALYLCASSFSPAINQNEQFFGPGTRLTVL.

The gene calls are TRBV30 and TRBJ1-3, with 7 bases aligning to TRBD1. Germline V gene data show CDR1 as GTSNPN and CDR2 as SVGIG (reference sequence). The V gene end was trimmed by 5 bases and the J gene end by 0 bases; junction bases not matched to a gene: 7. CDR3 length equals 15 residues. The CDR3 region is CAWSRDSFSGNTIYF. CDR3 in DNA: TGTGCCTGGTCCCGGGACAGCTTCTCTGGAAACACCATATATTTT.

About this clone: Different DNA sequences within this sample yield the same CDR3. The gene calls are TRBV20-1 and TRBJ2-3, with no clear D. CDR3 length: 11 residues. The V gene's germline CDR1 is DFQATT and CDR2 SNEGSKA (reference sequence). The germline V and J ends were trimmed by 1 base and 1 base, with 0 bases remaining between them. The CDR3 DNA is TGCAGTGCTAGAGGCACAGATACGCAGTATTTT. Protein sequence: CSARGTDTQYF.

The chain links TRBV5-1 to TRBJ2-5; tentatively, D is TRBD2 (5 bases). The CDR3 loop spans 14 amino acids. The V end was cut by 4 bases, the J end by 2 bases, with 12 bases between. Germline V gives CDR1 SGHRS, CDR2 YFSETQ. The CDR3 DNA follows: TGCGCCAGCAGCACTGGACGGGGACAAGAGACCCAGTACTTC. It translates to CASSTGRGQETQYF.

The chain combines TRBV20-1 with TRBJ2-4; 7 positions match TRBD1. Trimming at V came to 3 bases and at J to 9 bases, leaving 8 bases not matched to a gene. There are 13 residues in the CDR3. CDR1 DFQATT and CDR2 SNEGSKA come from the germline V gene (reference sequence). CDR3 DNA sequence: TGCAGTGCTAGTGACAGGGTATTGGGCATTCAGTACTTC. Its translation is CSASDRVLGIQYF.

The chain links TRBV7-9 to TRBJ2-3; D may be TRBD1 or TRBD2 (5 bases each). The length of the CDR3 is 16 residues. Germline V lookup: CDR1 SEHNR, CDR2 FQNEAQ (reference sequence). Trimming removed 2 bases from V and 6 bases from J, with 18 bases in between. The CDR3 region is CASSLTRPQVGDTQYF. The CDR3 DNA reads TGTGCCAGCAGCTTAACTAGGCCACAGGTCGGGGATACGCAGTATTTT.

The J gene is TRBJ2-3, the V gene TRBV4-3, with 9 bases aligning to TRBD2. J gave up 5 bases and V 0 bases, and 6 bases lay outside the gene matches. CDR1 is LGHNA and CDR2 is YSLEER in the germline V gene. The CDR3 length is 16 residues. In DNA, the CDR3 is TGCGCCAGCAGCCAAGATGTAGCGGGGGCGGAAGATACGCAGTATTTT. It translates to CASSQDVAGAEDTQYF.

Here the CDR3 DNA reads TGTGCCAGCAGCAAAGCTGTCCGGGACCAGGGGACGCAGTATTTT. This gives the protein CASSKAVRDQGTQYF. The chain recombines TRBV21-1 with TRBJ2-3; no DNA check was done on the table's D call, TRBD1. TRBV21-1 is termed a pseudogene. The CDR3 has 15 residues.

This sequence joins TRBV2 and TRBJ2-7; 9 nucleotides line up with TRBD2. The germline V gene has CDR1 SNHLY and CDR2 FYNNEI. The CDR3 consists of 14 residues. J gave up 7 bases and V 6 bases, and 10 bases lay outside the gene matches. The CDR3 region is CASRAGGFRLEQYF. CDR3 DNA sequence: TGTGCCAGCAGGGCGGGGGGGTTCCGTTTGGAGCAGTACTTC.

The chain carries TRBV9 and TRBJ2-7, with D perhaps given as TRBD1 or TRBD2 (6 bases each). The CDR3 length is 14 residues. The V gene lost 5 bases and the J gene lost 4 bases, with 16 bases spanning the gap. CDR1 SGDLS and CDR2 YYNGEE come from the germline V gene. The CDR3 sequence is CASSPLGGAYEQYF. CDR3 in DNA: TGTGCCAGCAGTCCGTTGGGGGGCGCGTACGAGCAGTACTTC.